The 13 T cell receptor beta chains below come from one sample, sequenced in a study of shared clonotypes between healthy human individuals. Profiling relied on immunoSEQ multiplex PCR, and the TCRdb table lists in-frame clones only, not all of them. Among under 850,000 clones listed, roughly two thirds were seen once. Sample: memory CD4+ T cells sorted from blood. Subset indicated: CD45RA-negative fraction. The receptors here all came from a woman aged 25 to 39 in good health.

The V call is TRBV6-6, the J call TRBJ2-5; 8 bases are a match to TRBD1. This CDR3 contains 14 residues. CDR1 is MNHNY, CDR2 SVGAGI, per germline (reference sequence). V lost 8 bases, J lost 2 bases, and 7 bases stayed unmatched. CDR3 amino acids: CASGDGQGQETQYF. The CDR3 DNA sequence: TGTGCCAGCGGAGATGGACAGGGTCAAGAGACCCAGTACTTC.

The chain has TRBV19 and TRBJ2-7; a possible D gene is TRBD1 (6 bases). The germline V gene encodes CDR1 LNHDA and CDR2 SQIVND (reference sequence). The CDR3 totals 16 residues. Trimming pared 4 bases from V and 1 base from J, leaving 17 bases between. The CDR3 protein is CASSTRFGDTSYEQYF. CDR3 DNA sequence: TGTGCCAGTAGTACCCGGTTCGGGGACACATCCTACGAGCAGTACTTC.

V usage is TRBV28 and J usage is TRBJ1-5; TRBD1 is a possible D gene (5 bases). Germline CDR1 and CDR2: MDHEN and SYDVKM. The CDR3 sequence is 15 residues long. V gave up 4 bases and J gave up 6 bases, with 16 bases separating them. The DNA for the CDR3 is TGTGCCAGCAGTTGGGGTACAGGTGGCATTCAGCCCCAGCATTTT. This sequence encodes CASSWGTGGIQPQHF.

CDR3 nucleotide sequence: TGTGCCAGCCAGGGGACTTCGACCTACGAGCAGTACTTC. Amino acids: CASQGTSTYEQYF. The V and J genes are TRBV6-5 and TRBJ2-7; possibly TRBD1 or TRBD2 for D (6 bases each). V was cut by 8 bases and J by 2 bases, with 13 bases left in between. The CDR3 loop spans 13 amino acids. Germline V gives CDR1 MNHEY, CDR2 SVGAGI.

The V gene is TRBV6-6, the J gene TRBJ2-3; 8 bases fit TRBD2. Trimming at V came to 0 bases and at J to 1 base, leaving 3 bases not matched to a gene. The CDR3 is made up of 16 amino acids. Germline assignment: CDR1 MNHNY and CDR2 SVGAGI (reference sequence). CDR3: CASSYSALAGTDTQYF. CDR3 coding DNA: TGTGCCAGCAGTTACTCTGCACTAGCGGGCACAGATACGCAGTATTTT.

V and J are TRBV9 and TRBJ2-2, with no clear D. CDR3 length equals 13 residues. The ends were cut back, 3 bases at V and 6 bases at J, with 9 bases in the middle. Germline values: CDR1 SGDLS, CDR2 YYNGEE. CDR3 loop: CASSAFLAGELFF. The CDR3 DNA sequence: TGTGCCAGCAGCGCGTTCCTCGCCGGGGAGCTGTTTTTT. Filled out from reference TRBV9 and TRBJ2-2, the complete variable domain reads DSGVTQTPKHLITATGQRVTLRCSPRSGDLSVYWYQQSLDQGLQFLIQYYNGEERAKGNILERFSAQQFPDLHSELNLSSLELGDSALYFCASSAFLAGELFFGEGSRLTVL.

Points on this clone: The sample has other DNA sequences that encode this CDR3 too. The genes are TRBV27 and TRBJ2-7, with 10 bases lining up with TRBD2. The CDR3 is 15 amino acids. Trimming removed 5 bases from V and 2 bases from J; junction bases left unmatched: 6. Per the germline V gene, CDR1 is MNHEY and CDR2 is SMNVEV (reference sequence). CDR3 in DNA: TGTGCCAGCAGTCCCCTAGCGGGAGTTCCCTACGAGCAGTACTTC. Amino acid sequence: CASSPLAGVPYEQYF.

The CDR3 region is CASSTRVSAEAFF. The CDR3 DNA reads as TGTGCCAGTAGTACCCGGGTAAGCGCTGAAGCTTTCTTT. The chain links TRBV19 to TRBJ1-1; D gene unclear. Deletions cut 4 bases from V and 6 bases from J, with 12 bases between. The V gene's germline CDR1 is LNHDA and CDR2 SQIVND (reference sequence). This CDR3 spans 13 amino acids.

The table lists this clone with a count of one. For the CDR3, the DNA is TGTGCCAGCAGCTTAGCGTCGGGGGAGACCCAGTACTTC. Amino acids: CASSLASGETQYF. This rearrangement joins TRBV7-2 to TRBJ2-5; maybe TRBD2 (5 bases). The V gene lost 0 bases and the J gene lost 5 bases, with 7 bases spanning the gap. Germline loops: CDR1 SGHTA, CDR2 FQGNSA. This CDR3 is 13 amino acids long.

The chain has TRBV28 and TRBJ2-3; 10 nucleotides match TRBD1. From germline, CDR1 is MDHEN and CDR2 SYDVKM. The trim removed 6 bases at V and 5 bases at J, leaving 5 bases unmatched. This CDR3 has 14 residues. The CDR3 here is CASRSTGGEDTQYF. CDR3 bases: TGTGCCAGCAGATCGACAGGGGGCGAAGATACGCAGTATTTT.

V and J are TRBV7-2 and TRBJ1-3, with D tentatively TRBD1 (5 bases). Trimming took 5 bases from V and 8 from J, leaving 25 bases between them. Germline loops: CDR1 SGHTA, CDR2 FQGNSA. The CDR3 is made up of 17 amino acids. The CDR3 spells CASSPYLTQPGGHTIYF. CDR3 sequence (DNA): TGTGCCAGCAGCCCCTATTTGACACAGCCGGGGGGACACACCATATATTTT.

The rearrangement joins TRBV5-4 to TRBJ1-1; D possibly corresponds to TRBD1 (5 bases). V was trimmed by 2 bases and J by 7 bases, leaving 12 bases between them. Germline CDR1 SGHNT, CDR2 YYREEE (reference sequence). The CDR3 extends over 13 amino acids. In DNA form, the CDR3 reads TGTGCCAGCAGCTTCGGGGCGGGATTTGAAGCTTTCTTT. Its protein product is CASSFGAGFEAFF.

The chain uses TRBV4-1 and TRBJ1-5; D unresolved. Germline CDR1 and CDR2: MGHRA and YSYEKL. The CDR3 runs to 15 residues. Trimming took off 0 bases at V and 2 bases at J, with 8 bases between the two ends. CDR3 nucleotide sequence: TGCGCCAGCAGCCAAGATTGGGGTGGCAATCAGCCCCAGCATTTT. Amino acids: CASSQDWGGNQPQHF.